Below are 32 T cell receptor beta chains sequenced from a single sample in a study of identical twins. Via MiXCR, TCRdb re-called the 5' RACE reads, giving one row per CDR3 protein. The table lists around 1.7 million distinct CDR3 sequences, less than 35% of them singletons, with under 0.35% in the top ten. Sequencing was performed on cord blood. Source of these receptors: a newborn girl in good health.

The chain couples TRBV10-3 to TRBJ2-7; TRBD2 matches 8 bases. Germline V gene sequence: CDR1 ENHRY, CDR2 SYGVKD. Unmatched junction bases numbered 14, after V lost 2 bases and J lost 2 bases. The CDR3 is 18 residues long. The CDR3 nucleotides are TGTGCCATCAGTGAGACCCGAGGGGGGACTAGATCTACCTACGAGCAGTACTTC. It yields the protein CAISETRGGTRSTYEQYF.

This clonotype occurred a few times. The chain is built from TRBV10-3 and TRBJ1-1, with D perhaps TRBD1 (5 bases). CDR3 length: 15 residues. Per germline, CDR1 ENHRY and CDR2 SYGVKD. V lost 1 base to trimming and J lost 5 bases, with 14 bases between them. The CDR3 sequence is CAISELAGRGTEAFF. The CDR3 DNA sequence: TGTGCCATCAGTGAGTTAGCAGGGAGGGGTACTGAAGCTTTCTTT.

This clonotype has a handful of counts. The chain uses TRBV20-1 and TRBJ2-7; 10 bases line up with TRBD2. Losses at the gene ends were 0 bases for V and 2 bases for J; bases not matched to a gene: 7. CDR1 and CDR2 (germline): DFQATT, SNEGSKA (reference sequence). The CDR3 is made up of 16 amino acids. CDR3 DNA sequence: TGCAGTGCTAGAGATTTTCGGACTAGCGGCCCCTACGAGCAGTACTTC. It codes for CSARDFRTSGPYEQYF.

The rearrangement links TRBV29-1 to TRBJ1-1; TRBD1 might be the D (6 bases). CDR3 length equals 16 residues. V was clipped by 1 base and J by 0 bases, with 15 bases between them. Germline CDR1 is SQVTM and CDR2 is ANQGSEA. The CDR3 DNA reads TGCAGCGTTGAAGGGCTACAGGGATGGGTGAACACTGAAGCTTTCTTT. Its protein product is CSVEGLQGWVNTEAFF.

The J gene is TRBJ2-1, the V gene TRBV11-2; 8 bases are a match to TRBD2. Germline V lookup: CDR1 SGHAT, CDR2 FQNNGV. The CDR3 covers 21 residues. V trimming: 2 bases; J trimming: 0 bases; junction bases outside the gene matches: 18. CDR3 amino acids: CASSLRSASLTSGFSYNEQFF. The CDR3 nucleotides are TGTGCCAGCAGCTTACGGTCAGCCAGTTTAACTAGCGGCTTCTCCTACAATGAGCAGTTCTTC.

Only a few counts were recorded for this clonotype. CDR3: CSAPPQGSTEAFF. The DNA of the CDR3 is TGCAGTGCTCCACCTCAGGGAAGCACTGAAGCTTTCTTT. The V call is TRBV20-1, the J call TRBJ1-1; TRBD1 is a possible D gene (5 bases). The germline V gene encodes CDR1 DFQATT and CDR2 SNEGSKA (reference sequence). With 5 bases removed from V and 4 bases from J, the gap between germline ends came to 14 bases. This CDR3 has 13 residues.

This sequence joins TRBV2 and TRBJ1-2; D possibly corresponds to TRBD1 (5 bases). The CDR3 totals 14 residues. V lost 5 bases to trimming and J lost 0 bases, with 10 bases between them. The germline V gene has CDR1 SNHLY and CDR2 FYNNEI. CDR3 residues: CASSLQVPNYGYTF. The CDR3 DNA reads TGTGCCAGCAGTTTACAGGTTCCTAACTATGGCTACACCTTC.

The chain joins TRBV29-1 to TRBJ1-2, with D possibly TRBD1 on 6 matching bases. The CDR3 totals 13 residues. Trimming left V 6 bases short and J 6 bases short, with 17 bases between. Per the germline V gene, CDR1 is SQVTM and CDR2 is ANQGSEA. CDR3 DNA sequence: TGCAGCGTCCCGGGCTCAGAGGGGGATGGCTACACCTTC. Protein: CSVPGSEGDGYTF.

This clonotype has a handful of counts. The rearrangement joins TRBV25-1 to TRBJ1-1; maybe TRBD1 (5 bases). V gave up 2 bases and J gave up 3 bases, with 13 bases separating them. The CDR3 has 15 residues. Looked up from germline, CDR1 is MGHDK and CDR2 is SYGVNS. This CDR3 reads CASSEGKGRHTEAFF. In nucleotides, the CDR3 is TGTGCCAGCAGTGAAGGGAAGGGGAGGCACACTGAAGCTTTCTTT.

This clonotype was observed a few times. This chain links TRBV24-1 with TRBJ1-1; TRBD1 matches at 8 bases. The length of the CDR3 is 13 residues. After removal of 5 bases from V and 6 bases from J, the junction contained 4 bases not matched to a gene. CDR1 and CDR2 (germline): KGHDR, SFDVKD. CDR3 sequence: CATSVGQGPEAFF. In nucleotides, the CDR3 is TGTGCCACCAGTGTTGGACAGGGTCCTGAAGCTTTCTTT.

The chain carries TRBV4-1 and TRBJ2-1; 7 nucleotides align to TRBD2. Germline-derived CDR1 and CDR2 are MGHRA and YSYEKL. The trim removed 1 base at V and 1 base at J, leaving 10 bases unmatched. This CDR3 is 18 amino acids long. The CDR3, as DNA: TGCGCCAGCAGCCAAGGAGGCCAAGCGGGGCGGTCCTACAATGAGCAGTTCTTC. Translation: CASSQGGQAGRSYNEQFF.

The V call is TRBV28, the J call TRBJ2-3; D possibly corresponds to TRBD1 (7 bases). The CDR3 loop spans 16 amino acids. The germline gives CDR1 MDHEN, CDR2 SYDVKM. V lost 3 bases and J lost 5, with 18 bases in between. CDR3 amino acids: CASSFNRRQGGDTQYF. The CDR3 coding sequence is TGTGCCAGCAGTTTTAACAGGCGGCAGGGGGGAGATACGCAGTATTTT.

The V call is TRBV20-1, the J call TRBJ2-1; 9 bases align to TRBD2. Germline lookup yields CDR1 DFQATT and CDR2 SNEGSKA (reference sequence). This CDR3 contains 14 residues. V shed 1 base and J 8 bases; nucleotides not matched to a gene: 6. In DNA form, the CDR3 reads TGCAGTGCTAGAGCTGTTAGCGGGGGCGATGAGCAGTTCTTC. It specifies CSARAVSGGDEQFF.

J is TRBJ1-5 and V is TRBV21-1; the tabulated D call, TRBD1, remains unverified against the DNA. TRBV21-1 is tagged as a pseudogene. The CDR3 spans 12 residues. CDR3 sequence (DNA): TGTGCCACCCCGGGAGGTGGGCAGCCCCAGCATTTT. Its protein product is CATPGGGQPQHF.

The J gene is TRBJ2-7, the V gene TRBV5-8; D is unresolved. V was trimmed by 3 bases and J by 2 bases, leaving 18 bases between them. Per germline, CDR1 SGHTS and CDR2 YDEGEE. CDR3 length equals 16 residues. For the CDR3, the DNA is TGTGCCAGCAGCTCCGATGCACCGGGCCGTGCCTACGAGCAGTACTTC. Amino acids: CASSSDAPGRAYEQYF.

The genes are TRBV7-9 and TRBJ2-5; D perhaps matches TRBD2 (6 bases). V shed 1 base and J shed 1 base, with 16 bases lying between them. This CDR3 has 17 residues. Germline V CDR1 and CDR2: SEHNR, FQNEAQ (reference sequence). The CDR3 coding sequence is TGTGCCAGCAGCTTAGTCGTAACCGCGGGAATCCAAGAGACCCAGTACTTC. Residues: CASSLVVTAGIQETQYF.

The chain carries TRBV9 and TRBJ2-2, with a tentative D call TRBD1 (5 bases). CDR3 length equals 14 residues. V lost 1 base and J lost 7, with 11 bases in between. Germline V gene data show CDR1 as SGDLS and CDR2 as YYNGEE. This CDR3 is CASSVQQAGGELFF. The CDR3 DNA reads TGTGCCAGCAGCGTACAACAGGCTGGCGGGGAGCTGTTTTTT.

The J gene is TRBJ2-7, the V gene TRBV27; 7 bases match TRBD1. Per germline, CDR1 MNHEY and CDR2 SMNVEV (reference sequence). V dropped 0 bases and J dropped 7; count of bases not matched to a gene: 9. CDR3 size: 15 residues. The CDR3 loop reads CASSLSVRQGNEQYF. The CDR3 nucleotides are TGTGCCAGCAGTTTATCGGTTAGACAGGGAAATGAGCAGTACTTC.

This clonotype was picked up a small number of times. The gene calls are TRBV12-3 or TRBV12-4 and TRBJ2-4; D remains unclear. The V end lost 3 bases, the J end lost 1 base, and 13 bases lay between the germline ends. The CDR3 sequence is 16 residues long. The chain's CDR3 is CASSFLGVAAKNIQYF. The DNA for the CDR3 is TGTGCCAGCAGTTTCCTCGGCGTTGCGGCCAAAAACATTCAGTACTTC.

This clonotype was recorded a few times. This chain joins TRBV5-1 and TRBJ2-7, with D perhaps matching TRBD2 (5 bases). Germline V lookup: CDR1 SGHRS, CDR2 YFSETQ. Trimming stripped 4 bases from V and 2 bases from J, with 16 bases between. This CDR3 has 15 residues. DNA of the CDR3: TGCGCCAGCAGCGCGGGTCTTTCTGGGCCCTACGAGCAGTACTTC. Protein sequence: CASSAGLSGPYEQYF.

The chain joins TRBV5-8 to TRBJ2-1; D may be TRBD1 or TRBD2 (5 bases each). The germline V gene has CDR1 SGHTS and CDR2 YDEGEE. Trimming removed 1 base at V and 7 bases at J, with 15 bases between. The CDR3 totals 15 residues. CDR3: CASSLFSGGVNEQFF. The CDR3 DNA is TGTGCCAGCAGCTTGTTCTCTGGGGGAGTGAATGAGCAGTTCTTC. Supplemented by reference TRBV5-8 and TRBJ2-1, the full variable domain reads EAGVTQSPTHLIKTRGQQATLRCSPISGHTSVYWYQQALGLGLQFLLWYDEGEERNRGNFPPRFSGRQFPNYSSELNVNALELEDSALYLCASSLFSGGVNEQFFGPGTRLTVL.

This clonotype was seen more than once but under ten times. The CDR3 DNA follows: TGTGCCAGCTCACCGGGACAGCTCCCTAACTATGGCTACACCTTC. It codes for CASSPGQLPNYGYTF. The chain is built from TRBV18 and TRBJ1-2, with 7 bases lining up with TRBD1. Germline V lookup: CDR1 KGHSH, CDR2 LQKENI. CDR3 length: 15 amino acids. With V trimmed by 3 bases and J by 0 bases, 4 bases remained unmatched.

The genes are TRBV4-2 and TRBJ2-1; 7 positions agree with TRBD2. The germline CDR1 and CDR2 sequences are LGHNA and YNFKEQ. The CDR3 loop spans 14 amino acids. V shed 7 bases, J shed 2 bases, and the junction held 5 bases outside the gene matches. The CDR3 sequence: CASIQTSPYNEQFF. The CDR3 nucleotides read TGTGCCAGCATCCAGACTAGCCCCTACAATGAGCAGTTCTTC.

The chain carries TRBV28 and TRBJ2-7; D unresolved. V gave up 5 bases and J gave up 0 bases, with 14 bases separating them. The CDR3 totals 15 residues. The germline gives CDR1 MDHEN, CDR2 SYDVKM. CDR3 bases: TGTGCCAGCAGTCTCTCTACGACGGGCTCCTACGAGCAGTACTTC. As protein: CASSLSTTGSYEQYF.

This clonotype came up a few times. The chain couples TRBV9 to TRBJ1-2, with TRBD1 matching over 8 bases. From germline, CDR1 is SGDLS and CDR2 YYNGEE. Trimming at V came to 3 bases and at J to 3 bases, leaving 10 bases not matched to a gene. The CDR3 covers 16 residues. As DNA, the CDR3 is TGTGCCAGCAGCGGAAGACTCCCGACAGGGGACTATGGCTACACCTTC. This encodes CASSGRLPTGDYGYTF.

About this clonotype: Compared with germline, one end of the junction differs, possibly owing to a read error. The CDR3 loop reads CASSVSSGREEGQPQHF. In DNA, the CDR3 is TGTGCCAGCAGTGTATCATCCGGGAGAGAAGAAGGTCAGCCCCAGCATTTT. This chain connects TRBV27 to TRBJ1-5; unclear D gene. This CDR3 is built from 17 residues. Germline V gene data show CDR1 as MNHEY and CDR2 as SMNVEV (reference sequence).

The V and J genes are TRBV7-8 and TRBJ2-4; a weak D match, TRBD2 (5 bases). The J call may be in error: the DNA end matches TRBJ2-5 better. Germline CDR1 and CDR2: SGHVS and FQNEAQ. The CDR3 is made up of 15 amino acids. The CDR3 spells CASSLAPSGKETQYF. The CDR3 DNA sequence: TGTGCCAGCAGCTTAGCGCCCAGCGGTAAAGAGACCCAGTACTTC.

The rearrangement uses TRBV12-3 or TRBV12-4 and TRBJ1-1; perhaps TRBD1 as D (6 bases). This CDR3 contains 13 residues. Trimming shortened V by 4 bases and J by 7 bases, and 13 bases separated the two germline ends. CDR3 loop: CASSWGGLGEAFF. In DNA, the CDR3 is TGTGCCAGCAGTTGGGGGGGGCTGGGTGAAGCTTTCTTT.

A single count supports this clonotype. CDR3 in DNA: TGTGCCAGCAGTGAATTTCAGGGAGTGGGCTATGGCTACACCTTC. It encodes CASSEFQGVGYGYTF. The rearrangement links TRBV2 to TRBJ1-2; perhaps TRBD1 as D (5 bases). Trimming stripped 2 bases from V and 4 bases from J, with 14 bases between. In germline, CDR1 is SNHLY, CDR2 FYNNEI. This CDR3 has 15 residues.

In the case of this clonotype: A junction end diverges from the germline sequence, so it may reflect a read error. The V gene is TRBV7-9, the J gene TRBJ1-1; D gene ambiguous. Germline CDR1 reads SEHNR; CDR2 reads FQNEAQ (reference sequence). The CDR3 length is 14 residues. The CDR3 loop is CASSPDRLNTGAFF. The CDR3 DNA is TGTGCCAGCAGCCCGGACCGCTTGAACACTGGAGCTTTCTTT.

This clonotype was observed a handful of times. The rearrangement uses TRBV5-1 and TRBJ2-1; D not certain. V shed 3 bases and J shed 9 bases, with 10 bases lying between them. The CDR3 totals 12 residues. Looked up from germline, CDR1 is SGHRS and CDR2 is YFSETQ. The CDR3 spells CASSWGLTEQFF. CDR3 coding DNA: TGCGCCAGCAGCTGGGGATTAACTGAGCAGTTCTTC.

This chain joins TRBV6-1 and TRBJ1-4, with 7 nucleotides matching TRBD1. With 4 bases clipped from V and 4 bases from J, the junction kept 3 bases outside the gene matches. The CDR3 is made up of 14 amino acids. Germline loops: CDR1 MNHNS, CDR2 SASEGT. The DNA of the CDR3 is TGTGCCAGCAGTGGGGGACAGATTAATGAAAAACTGTTTTTT. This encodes CASSGGQINEKLFF.